This passage covers 21 T cell receptor beta chains from one sample sequenced in a study of monozygotic twins with inflammatory bowel disease. Using the 5' RACE reads, TCRdb records one entry per CDR3 protein without DNA. The table lists approximately 140,000 distinct CDR3 sequences. What was sequenced was blood. Receptors were obtained from a human donor with ulcerative colitis or Crohn's disease, or a healthy co-twin of an affected twin (not recorded which).

V and J are TRBV5-1 and TRBJ2-1; TCRdb gives TRBD1 as the D gene, but with no DNA this cannot be confirmed. The CDR3 totals 16 residues. CDR1 and CDR2 (germline): SGHRS, YFSETQ. The CDR3 protein is CASSSPNSGSYNEQFF.

V and J are TRBV20-1 and TRBJ2-1; the TCRdb D gene call, TRBD1, has no DNA to confirm it. CDR1 and CDR2 (germline): DFQATT, SNEGSKA (reference sequence). This CDR3 spans 17 amino acids. The CDR3 region is CSARDLKRGQTYNEQFF.

Considering frequency, this clonotype is large. J is TRBJ2-7 and V is TRBV5-1. The CDR3 covers 15 residues. Per germline, CDR1 SGHRS and CDR2 YFSETQ. CDR3 residues: CASSLEFSQIYEQYF.

This sequence joins TRBV10-3 and TRBJ2-4; there is no DNA to check the TCRdb D call of TRBD1. Germline V lookup: CDR1 ENHRY, CDR2 SYGVKD. The CDR3 is made up of 16 amino acids. CDR3 sequence: CAISESKQEAKNIQYF.

The chain uses TRBV27 and TRBJ1-6; TCRdb lists TRBD1, though no DNA is available to test this call. Germline assignment: CDR1 MNHEY and CDR2 SMNVEV (reference sequence). This CDR3 is 16 amino acids long. This CDR3 reads CASSPYDRVVGSPLHF.

The rearrangement uses TRBV29-1 and TRBJ2-7; with no DNA, the TCRdb D assignment of TRBD1 cannot be verified. Germline assignment: CDR1 SQVTM and CDR2 ANQGSEA. This CDR3 has 13 amino acids. CDR3 sequence: CSVGGDGSYEQYF.

The V gene is TRBV7-9, the J gene TRBJ2-3. The germline gives CDR1 SEHNR, CDR2 FQNEAQ (reference sequence). The CDR3 contains 12 residues. The CDR3 is CASSSQADTQYF.

The chain joins TRBV7-6 to TRBJ1-3; TCRdb's D call, TRBD1, is unchecked because there is no DNA. Germline CDR1 and CDR2: SGHVS and FNYEAQ. There are 15 residues in the CDR3. The CDR3 region is CASSLEGAGRNTIYF.

The chain links TRBV18 to TRBJ2-5; TCRdb gives TRBD1 as the D gene, but with no DNA this cannot be confirmed. CDR3 length equals 15 residues. Germline-derived CDR1 and CDR2 are KGHSH and LQKENI. CDR3 amino acids: CASSPTSPGQETQYF. Together with reference TRBV18 and TRBJ2-5, the CDR3 gives the full variable domain: NAGVMQNPRHLVRRRGQEARLRCSPMKGHSHVYWYRQLPEEGLKFMVYLQKENIIDESGMPKERFSAEFPKEGPSILRIQQVVRGDSAAYFCASSPTSPGQETQYFGPGTRLLVL.

The chain employs TRBV5-1 and TRBJ2-5; TCRdb reports TRBD1, a call that lacks DNA to check it against. CDR1 SGHRS and CDR2 YFSETQ come from the germline V gene. CDR3 length equals 16 residues. The CDR3 sequence: CASSSRWSSLKETQYF.

The chain couples TRBV3-1 to TRBJ2-7; TCRdb's D call, TRBD1, is unchecked because there is no DNA. The germline V gene encodes CDR1 LGHDT and CDR2 YNNKEL (reference sequence). The CDR3 has 18 amino acids. CDR3 sequence: CASSQEERRTGEIYEQYF.

This chain joins TRBV12-3 or TRBV12-4 and TRBJ2-2. CDR3 size: 12 residues. CDR3 loop: CASSLVTGELFF.

The rearrangement uses TRBV6-1 and TRBJ2-7; the D call from TCRdb, TRBD1, cannot be confirmed without DNA. Germline V gives CDR1 MNHNS, CDR2 SASEGT. The CDR3 is 15 residues long. CDR3 region: CASSLGQGQSYEQYF.

This chain joins TRBV5-1 and TRBJ2-1; no DNA is available, so the TRBD2 call from TCRdb remains unchecked. Germline CDR1 SGHRS, CDR2 YFSETQ. The CDR3 runs 16 residues. The CDR3 spells CASSLTGTSGGGEQFF.

This chain uses TRBV9 with TRBJ2-1; TCRdb gives TRBD1 as the D gene, but with no DNA this cannot be confirmed. There are 14 residues in the CDR3. Germline V CDR1 and CDR2: SGDLS, YYNGEE. CDR3 residues: CASSPPGGYNEQFF.

The CDR3 sequence: CASSPRGVGNTEAFF. The chain employs TRBV12-3 or TRBV12-4 and TRBJ1-1. The CDR3 contains 15 residues.

The CDR3 loop is CASSWMTGGSYEQYF. The rearrangement uses TRBV5-4 and TRBJ2-7; TCRdb's D call of TRBD1 is untestable without DNA. The CDR3 extends over 15 amino acids. CDR1 is SGHNT and CDR2 is YYREEE in the germline V gene (reference sequence). Full variable domain (outside the CDR3, taken from reference TRBV5-4 and TRBJ2-7): ETGVTQSPTHLIKTRGQQVTLRCSSQSGHNTVSWYQQALGQGPQFIFQYYREEENGRGNFPPRFSGLQFPNYSSELNVNALELDDSALYLCASSWMTGGSYEQYFGPGTRLTVT.

This chain joins TRBV5-1 and TRBJ2-5; TCRdb proposes TRBD2, but this gene call is untestable without DNA. The CDR3 is made up of 15 amino acids. Germline V gene data show CDR1 as SGHRS and CDR2 as YFSETQ. The CDR3 spells CASSVGTSGLETQYF.

The chain employs TRBV7-2 and TRBJ2-7. The CDR3 covers 12 residues. Germline V gives CDR1 SGHTA, CDR2 FQGNSA. CDR3 residues: CASSSISYEQYF.

The chain is built from TRBV6-1 and TRBJ2-5. CDR1 MNHNS and CDR2 SASEGT come from the germline V gene. CDR3 length: 14 residues. CDR3 protein: CASSEFGNQETQYF.

The chain employs TRBV24-1 and TRBJ2-1; the D call of TRBD1 rests on TCRdb alone, since no DNA is present to check it. Germline V gives CDR1 KGHDR, CDR2 SFDVKD. The CDR3 totals 16 residues. The CDR3: CATSDLLLGHGNEQFF.